This T cell receptor (beta chain) was obtained from a study of T cell changes during pregnancy in multiple sclerosis. This clone has just one count. J lost 7 bases, V lost 6 bases, and 10 bases had no gene match. In germline, CDR1 is MNHEY, CDR2 SMNVEV (reference sequence). The CDR3 length is 15 residues. The assay was immunoSEQ multiplex PCR, and TCRdb's table has in-frame clones only and misses some. The table includes about 44,000 clones, 95% to 96% detected once. This TCR derives from a female donor with multiple sclerosis, enrolled in a pregnancy study. The sample in question was peripheral blood, obtained in the second trimester of pregnancy. The chain uses TRBV27 and TRBJ2-1; 9 bases are a match to TRBD2. CDR3 DNA: TGTGCCAGCAGAACTGCGGGAGGGCCGCGGAATGAGCAGTTCTTC. The encoded protein is CASRTAGGPRNEQFF.